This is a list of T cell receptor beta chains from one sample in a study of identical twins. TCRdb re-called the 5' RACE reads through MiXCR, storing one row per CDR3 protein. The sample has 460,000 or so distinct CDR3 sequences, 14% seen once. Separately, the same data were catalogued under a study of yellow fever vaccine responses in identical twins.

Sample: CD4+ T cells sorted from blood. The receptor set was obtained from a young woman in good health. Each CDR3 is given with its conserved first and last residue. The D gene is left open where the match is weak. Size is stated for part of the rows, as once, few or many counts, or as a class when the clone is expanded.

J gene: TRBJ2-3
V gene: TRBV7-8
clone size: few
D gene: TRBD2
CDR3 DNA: TGTGCCAGCAGCGACCGGACTAGCGGTGAATCAGATACGCAGTATTTT
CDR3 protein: CASSDRTSGESDTQYF

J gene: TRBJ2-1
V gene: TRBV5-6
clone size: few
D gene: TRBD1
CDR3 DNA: TGTGCCAGCAGCTTCCTGGGACAGGTTTACAATGAGCAGTTCTTC
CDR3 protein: CASSFLGQVYNEQFF

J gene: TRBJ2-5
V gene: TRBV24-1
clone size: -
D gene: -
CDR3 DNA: TGTGCCACCAGTGATGGGGGGGGGCTCCTCCAAGAGACCCAGTACTTC
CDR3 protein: CATSDGGGLLQETQYF

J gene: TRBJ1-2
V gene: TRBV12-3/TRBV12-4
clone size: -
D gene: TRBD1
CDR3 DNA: TGTGCCAGCACCACCGGGGGAGGGGGCATCTATGGCTACACCTTC
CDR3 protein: CASTTGGGGIYGYTF

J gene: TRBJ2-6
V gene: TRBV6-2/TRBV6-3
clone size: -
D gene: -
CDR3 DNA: TGTGCCAGCAGTTACCTGAGGGGGGAACCCGGGGCCAACGTCCTGACTTTC
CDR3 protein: CASSYLRGEPGANVLTF

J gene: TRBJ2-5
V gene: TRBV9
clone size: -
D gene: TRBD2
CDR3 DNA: TGTGCCAGCAGCGTAGGGGGGACTAGCGGGGGGCAAGAGACCCAGTACTTC
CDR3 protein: CASSVGGTSGGQETQYF

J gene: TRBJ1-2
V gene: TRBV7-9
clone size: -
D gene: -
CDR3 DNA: TGTGCCAGCAGCTTAAATGACAGGTCTGCCTATGGCTACACCTTC
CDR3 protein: CASSLNDRSAYGYTF

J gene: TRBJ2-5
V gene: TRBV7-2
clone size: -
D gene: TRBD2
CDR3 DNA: TGTGCCAGCAGCTTAGCCCACCTCGGACTAGCGGGAGGAGAGACCCAGTACTTC
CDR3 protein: CASSLAHLGLAGGETQYF

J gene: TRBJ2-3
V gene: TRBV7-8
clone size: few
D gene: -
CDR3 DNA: TGTGCCAGCAGCTTAATAGGTGGGGGAGTCACAGATACGCAGTATTTT
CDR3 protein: CASSLIGGGVTDTQYF

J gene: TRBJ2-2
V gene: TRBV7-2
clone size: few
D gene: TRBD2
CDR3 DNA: TGTGCCGGCAAGATTAGCGGGGACACCGGGGAGCTGTTTTTT
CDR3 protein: CAGKISGDTGELFF

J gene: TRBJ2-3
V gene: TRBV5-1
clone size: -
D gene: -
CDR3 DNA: TGCGCCAGCAGCTTGGCCTCTCTAGTGAGCACAGATACGCAGTATTTT
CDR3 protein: CASSLASLVSTDTQYF

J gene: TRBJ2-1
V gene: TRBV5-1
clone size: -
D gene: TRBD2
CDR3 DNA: TGCGCCAGCAGCTTGAGCGGGAGTTCCCACAATGAGCAGTTCTTC
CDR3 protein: CASSLSGSSHNEQFF

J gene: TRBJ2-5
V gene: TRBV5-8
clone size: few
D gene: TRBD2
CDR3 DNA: TGTGCCAGCAGCCAAACCGGGACTAGCCCGGTAGAGACCCAGTACTTC
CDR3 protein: CASSQTGTSPVETQYF

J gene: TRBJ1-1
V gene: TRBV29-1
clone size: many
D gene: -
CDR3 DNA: TGCAGCGTTCGGCAGATCCAGAACACTGAAGCTTTCTTT
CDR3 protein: CSVRQIQNTEAFF

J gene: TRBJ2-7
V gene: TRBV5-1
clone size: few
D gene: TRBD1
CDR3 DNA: TGCGCCAGCAGCGGGGTGGGGACAGGGGCCTCCAGCTCCTACGAGCAGTACTTC
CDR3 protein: CASSGVGTGASSSYEQYF

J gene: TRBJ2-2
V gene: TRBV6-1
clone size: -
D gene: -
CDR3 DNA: TGTGCCAGCGGTGGAGCCGGGAACACCGGGGAGCTGTTTTTT
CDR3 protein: CASGGAGNTGELFF

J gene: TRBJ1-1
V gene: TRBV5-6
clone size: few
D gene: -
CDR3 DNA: TGTGCCAGCAGCATCCAGGGTCCTACTAACACTGAAGCTTTCTTT
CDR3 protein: CASSIQGPTNTEAFF

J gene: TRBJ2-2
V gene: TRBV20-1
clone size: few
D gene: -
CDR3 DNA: TGCAGTGCTAGAGATAGAAGGAGGACCCTCACCGGGGAGCTGTTTTTT
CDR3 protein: CSARDRRRTLTGELFF

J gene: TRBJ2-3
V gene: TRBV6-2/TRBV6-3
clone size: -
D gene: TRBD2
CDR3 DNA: TGTGCCAGCAGTACGCCGGGACTAGCGGGATCCACAGATACGCAGTATTTT
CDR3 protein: CASSTPGLAGSTDTQYF

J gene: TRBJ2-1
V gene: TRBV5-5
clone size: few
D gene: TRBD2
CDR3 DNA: TGTGCCAGCAGCAGGGGACTAGCGGGCCCGGGGTCTAGCAATGAGCAGTTCTTC
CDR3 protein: CASSRGLAGPGSSNEQFF

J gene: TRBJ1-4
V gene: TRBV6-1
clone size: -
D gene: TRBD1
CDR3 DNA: TGTGCCAGCAGCAGACAGACAGGGGTTCGGGAAAAACTGTTTTTT
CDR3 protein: CASSRQTGVREKLFF

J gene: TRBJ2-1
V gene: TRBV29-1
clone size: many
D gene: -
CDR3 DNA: TGCAGCGTTGAAGAAGAGGGGCTGGGATCCTACAATGAGCAGTTCTTC
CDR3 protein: CSVEEEGLGSYNEQFF

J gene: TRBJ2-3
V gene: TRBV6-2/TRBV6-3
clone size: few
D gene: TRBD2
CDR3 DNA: TGTGCCAGCAGTTACCGGCTAGCGGGAGGCCAATCAGATACGCAGTATTTT
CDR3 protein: CASSYRLAGGQSDTQYF

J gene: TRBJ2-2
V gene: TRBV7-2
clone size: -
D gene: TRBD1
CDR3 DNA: TGTGCCAGCAGCTTGGGACAGCCCCGAGGGGAGCTGTTTTTT
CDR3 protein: CASSLGQPRGELFF

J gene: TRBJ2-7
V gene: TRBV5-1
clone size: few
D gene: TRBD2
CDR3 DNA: TGCGCCAGCAGCTACACTACTAGCGGAAGCTCCTACGAGCAGTACTTC
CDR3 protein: CASSYTTSGSSYEQYF

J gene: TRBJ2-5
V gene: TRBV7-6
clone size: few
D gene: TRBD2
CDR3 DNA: TGTGCCAGCAGCTTAGGGCCCGCAGCGGGAGTCGGAGAGACCCAGTACTTC
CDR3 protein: CASSLGPAAGVGETQYF

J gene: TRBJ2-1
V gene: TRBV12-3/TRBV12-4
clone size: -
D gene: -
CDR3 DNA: TGTGCCAGCAGTTTAATCAGACCGATCTCCTACAATGAGCAGTTCTTC
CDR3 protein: CASSLIRPISYNEQFF

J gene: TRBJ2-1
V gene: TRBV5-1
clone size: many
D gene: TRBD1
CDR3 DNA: TGCGCCAGCAGCTTGAAGACAGGGGACCACAATGAGCAGTTCTTC
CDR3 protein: CASSLKTGDHNEQFF

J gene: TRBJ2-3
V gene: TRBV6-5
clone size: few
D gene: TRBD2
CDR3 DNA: TGTGCCAGCAGTTACGGTAGCGGGGGGTTGAGCACAGATACGCAGTATTTT
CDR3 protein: CASSYGSGGLSTDTQYF

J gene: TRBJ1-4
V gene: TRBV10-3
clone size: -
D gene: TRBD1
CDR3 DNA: TGTGCCATCAGTGGAGGGACAGGAAATAGTGAAAAACTGTTTTTT
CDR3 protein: CAISGGTGNSEKLFF

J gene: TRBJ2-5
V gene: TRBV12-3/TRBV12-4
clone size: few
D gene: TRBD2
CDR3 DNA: TGTGCCAGCACCCCACTAGCGGGGGATGGAGAGACCCAGTACTTC
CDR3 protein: CASTPLAGDGETQYF

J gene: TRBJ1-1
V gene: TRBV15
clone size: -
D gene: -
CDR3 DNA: TGTGCCACCAGCAGGGGGGGCGGGGGAGGAGCTGAAGCTTTCTTT
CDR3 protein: CATSRGGGGGAEAFF

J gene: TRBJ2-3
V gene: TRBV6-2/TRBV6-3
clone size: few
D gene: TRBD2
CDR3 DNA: TGTGCCAGCAGTCCTACCCCCGGGACTAGGAGGGATACGCAGTATTTT
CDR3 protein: CASSPTPGTRRDTQYF

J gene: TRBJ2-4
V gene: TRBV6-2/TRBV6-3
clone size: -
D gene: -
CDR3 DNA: TGTGCCAGCAGCCCAATAGGAGGGGCCAAAAACATTCAGTACTTC
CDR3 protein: CASSPIGGAKNIQYF

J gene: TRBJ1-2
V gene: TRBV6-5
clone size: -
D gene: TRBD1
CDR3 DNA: TGTGCCAGCAGTTACATCTTGCAGGACAGGGGGTTTAGCTACACCTTC
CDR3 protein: CASSYILQDRGFSYTF

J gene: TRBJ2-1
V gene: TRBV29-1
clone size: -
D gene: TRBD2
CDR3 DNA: TGCAGCGTTGAAGGCGCGGGAGACTCCTACAATGAGCAGTTCTTC
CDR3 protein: CSVEGAGDSYNEQFF

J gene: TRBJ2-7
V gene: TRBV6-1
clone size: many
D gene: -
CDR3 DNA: TGTGCCAGCAGTCCCCCGAATTCTTGGGAGCAGTACTTC
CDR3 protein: CASSPPNSWEQYF

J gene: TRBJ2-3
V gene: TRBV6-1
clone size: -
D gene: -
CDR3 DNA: TGTGCCAGCAGTGATTGGAGGGCTGGACGAGATACGCAGTATTTT
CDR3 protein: CASSDWRAGRDTQYF

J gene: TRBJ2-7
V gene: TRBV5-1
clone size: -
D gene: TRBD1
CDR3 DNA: TGCGCCAGCAGCCCCCAGGGGGTTTTGGGAGAGCAGTACTTC
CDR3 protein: CASSPQGVLGEQYF

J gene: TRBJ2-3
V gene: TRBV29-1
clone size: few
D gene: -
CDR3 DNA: TGCAGCGCTGGCTTCGCGGGGCAGGGGGCAGATACGCAGTATTTT
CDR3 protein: CSAGFAGQGADTQYF

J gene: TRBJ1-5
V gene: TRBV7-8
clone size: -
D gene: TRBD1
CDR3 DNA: TGTGCCAGCAGCTACTCGGACAGGTATCAGCCCCAGCATTTT
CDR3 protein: CASSYSDRYQPQHF

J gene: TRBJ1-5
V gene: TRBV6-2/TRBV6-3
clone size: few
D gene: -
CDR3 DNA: TGTGCCAGCAGCTGGGGGGGATCGTACAATCAGCCCCAGCATTTT
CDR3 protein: CASSWGGSYNQPQHF

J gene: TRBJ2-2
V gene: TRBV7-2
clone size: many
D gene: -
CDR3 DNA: TGTGCCAGCAGCCCAAAAGCGGTCACCGGGGAGCTGTTTTTT
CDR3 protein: CASSPKAVTGELFF

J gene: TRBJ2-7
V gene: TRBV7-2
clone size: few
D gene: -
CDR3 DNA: TGTGCCAGCAGCTTAGCGGTGAGCTCCTACGAGCAGTACTTC
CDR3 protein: CASSLAVSSYEQYF

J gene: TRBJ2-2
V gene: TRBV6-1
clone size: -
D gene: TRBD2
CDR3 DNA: TGTGCCAGCAGCCGTACTAGCGGGGGGGCCGTGCGAACCGGGGAGCTGTTTTTT
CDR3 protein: CASSRTSGGAVRTGELFF

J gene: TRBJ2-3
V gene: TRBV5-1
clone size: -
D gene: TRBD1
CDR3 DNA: TGCGCCAGCAGCTTCGTGGACAGGGGGGCAGATACGCAGTATTTT
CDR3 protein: CASSFVDRGADTQYF

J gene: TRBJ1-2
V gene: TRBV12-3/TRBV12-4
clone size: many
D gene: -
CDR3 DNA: TGTGCCAGCAGTCCCACAGTTAACTATGGCTACACCTTC
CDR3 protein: CASSPTVNYGYTF

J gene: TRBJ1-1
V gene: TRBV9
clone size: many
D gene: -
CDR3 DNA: TGTGCCAGCAGCTTAGGACAGTTCATGAACACTGAAGCTTTCTTT
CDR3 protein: CASSLGQFMNTEAFF

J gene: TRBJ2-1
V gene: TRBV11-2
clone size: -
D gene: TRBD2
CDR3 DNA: TGTGCCAGCAGCTTAGGGGGGACTAGCAATGAGCAGTTCTTC
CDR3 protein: CASSLGGTSNEQFF

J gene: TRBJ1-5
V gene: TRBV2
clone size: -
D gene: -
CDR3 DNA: TGTGCCAGCAGTGAAAAGGGGTCTCAGCCCCAGCATTTT
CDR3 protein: CASSEKGSQPQHF

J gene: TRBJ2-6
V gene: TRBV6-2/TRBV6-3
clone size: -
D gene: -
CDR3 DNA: TGTGCCAGCAGTTCCGGTGTCCTGACTTTC
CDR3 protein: CASSSGVLTF

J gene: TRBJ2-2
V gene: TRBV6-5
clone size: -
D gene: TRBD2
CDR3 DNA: TGTGCCAGCAGTTACCCGAGCGGGAGGGGTGGCACCGGGGAGCTGTTTTTT
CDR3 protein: CASSYPSGRGGTGELFF

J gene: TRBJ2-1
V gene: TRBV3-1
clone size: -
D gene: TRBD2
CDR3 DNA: TGTGCCAGCAGCCAAGCGGTCGCGACTAGCGGGGCCCACGAGCAGTTCTTC
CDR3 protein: CASSQAVATSGAHEQFF

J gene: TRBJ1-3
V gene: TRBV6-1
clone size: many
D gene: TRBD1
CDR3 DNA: TGTGCCAGCAGGGCCACAGGGGCTTCTGGAAACACCATATATTTT
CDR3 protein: CASRATGASGNTIYF

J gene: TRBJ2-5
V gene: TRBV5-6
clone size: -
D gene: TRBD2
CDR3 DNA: TGTGCCAGCAGCTTGCTCGGCGGGGGGGAGACCCAGTACTTC
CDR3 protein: CASSLLGGGETQYF